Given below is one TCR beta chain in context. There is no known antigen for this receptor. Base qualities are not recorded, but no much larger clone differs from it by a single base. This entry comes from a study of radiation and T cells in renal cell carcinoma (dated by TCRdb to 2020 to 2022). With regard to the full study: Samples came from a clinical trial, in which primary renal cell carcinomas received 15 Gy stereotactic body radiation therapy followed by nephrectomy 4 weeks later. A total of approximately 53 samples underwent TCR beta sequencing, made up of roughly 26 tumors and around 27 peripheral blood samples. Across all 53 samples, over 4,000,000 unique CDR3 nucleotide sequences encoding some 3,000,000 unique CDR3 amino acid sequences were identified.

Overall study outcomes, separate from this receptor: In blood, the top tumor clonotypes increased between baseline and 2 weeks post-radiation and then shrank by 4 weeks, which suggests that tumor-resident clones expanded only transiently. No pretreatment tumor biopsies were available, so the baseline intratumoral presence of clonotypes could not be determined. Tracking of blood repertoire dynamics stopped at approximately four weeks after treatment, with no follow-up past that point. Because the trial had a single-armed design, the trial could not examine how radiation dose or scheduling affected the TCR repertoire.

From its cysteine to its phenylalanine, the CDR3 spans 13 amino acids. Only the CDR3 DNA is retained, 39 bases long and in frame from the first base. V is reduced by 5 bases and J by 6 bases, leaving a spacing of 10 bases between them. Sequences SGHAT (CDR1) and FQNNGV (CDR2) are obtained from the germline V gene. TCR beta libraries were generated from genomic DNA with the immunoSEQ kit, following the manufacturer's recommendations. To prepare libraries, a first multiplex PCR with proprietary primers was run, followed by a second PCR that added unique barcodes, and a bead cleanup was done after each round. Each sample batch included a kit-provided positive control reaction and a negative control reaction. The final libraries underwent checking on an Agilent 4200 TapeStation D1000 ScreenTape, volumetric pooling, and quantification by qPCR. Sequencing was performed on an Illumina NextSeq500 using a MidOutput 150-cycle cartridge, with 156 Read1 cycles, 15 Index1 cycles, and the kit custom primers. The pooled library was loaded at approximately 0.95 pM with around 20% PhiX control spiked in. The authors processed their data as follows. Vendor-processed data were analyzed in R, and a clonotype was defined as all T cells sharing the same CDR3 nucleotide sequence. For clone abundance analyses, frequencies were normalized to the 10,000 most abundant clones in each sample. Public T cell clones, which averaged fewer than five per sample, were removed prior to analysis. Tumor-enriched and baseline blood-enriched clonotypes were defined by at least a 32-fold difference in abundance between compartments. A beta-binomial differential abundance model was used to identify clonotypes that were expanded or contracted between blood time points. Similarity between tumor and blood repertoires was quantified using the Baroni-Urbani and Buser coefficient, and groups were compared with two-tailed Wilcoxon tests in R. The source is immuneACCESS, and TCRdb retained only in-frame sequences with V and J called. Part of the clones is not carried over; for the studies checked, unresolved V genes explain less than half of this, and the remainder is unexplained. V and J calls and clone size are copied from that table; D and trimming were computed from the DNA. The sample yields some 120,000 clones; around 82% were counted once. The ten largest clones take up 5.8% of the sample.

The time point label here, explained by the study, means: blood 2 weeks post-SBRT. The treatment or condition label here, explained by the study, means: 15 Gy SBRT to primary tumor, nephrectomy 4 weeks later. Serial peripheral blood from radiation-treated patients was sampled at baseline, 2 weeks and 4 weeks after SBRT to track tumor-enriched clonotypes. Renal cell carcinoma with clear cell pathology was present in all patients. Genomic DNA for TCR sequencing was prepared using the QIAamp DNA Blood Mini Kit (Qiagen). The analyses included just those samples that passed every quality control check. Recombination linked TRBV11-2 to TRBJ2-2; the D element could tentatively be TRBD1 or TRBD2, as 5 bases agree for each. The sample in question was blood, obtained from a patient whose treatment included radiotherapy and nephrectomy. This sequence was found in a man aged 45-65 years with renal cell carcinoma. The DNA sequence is TGTGCCAGCAGCCATGGGGGAGCCGGGGAGCTGTTTTTT. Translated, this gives CASSHGGAGELFF.